This T cell receptor beta chain was sequenced during a study of chemoradiotherapy in HPV16-positive cancers. Study conclusions and caveats: Only a couple of HPV16-positive patients supplied the functional HPV-specificity definition. Candidate HPV-specific clones and E7-related TCR motifs grew in tumor during treatment. For HPV16-positive patients, expanding HPV-responsive T cells associated with longer recurrence-free survival.

This table comes from immunoSEQ multiplex PCR, and its TCRdb copy is limited to in-frame clones, with some not included. The sample shows more than 35,000 clones, around 80% of them seen only once. As regards this clone: Its specificity is not known.

This TCR was recovered from a human donor with HPV-associated anogenital cancer. This specimen consisted of blood, obtained from a patient who underwent chemoradiotherapy.

The CDR3: CASSLGSETQYF. The CDR3, as DNA: TGTGCCAGCAGCTTAGGTTCAGAGACCCAGTACTTC. The chain combines TRBV7-2 with TRBJ2-5; D uncertain. V was clipped by 1 base and J by 4 bases, with 4 bases between them. The CDR3 sequence is 12 residues long. Germline V gives CDR1 SGHTA, CDR2 FQGNSA.